A single T cell receptor beta chain is shown here with its context. A process of 5'RACE template switching, which added a universal primer site and UMIs, was used to make TCR cDNA. TCRdb analysed the 5' RACE reads with MiXCR anew, one entry per CDR3 protein. The data contain 150,000 to 200,000 distinct CDR3 sequences, 11% of them singletons. The sample is drawn from a study of T cells after yellow fever vaccination. Germline V gene data show CDR1 as SGHNT and CDR2 as YYREEE (reference sequence). Trimming stripped 4 bases from V and 2 bases from J, with 23 bases between. The CDR3 contains 18 residues. Sequencing used CD8+ T cells sorted from PBMCs, obtained 15 days after the yellow fever booster vaccination. The rearrangement joins TRBV5-4 to TRBJ2-3; a weak D match, TRBD1 (5 bases). This TCR was sampled from a man aged 18 to 29 who received the YFV17D yellow fever vaccine. CDR3 DNA: TGTGCCAGCAGCCCGTGGGGCCCCCTAGGTCCCCACACAGATACGCAGTATTTT. This gives the protein CASSPWGPLGPHTDTQYF.